This T cell receptor beta chain was identified in a study of blood T cell repertoires in COVID-19. Across the study: Spain, Italy and the United States supplied samples that represented acute and convalescent COVID-19.

J lost 6 bases, V lost 1 base, and 12 bases had no gene match. This CDR3 comprises 17 residues. Germline lookup yields CDR1 MDHEN and CDR2 SYDVKM. Only in-frame clones appear in the TCRdb table, and some are missing; sequencing was by immunoSEQ multiplex PCR. The sample comprises some 250,000 clones, roughly 84% of which are singletons, and approximately 4.8% rests with the top ten. Only one count was recorded for this clone. The TCR was taken from a man between 50 and 59 years old with active or convalescent COVID-19. Sequenced: peripheral blood. The V call is TRBV28, the J call TRBJ2-3; 8 bases align to TRBD1. In nucleotides, the CDR3 is TGTGCCAGCAGTTTATATAGGGGGACAGGCAGTCCGGATACGCAGTATTTT. Amino acids: CASSLYRGTGSPDTQYF.